This paragraph covers one TCR beta chain sequence. What it binds is not known. This specimen comes from a study of T cell repertoires in cytomegalovirus infection. Study results and caveats: HLA-C-restricted CMV clonotypes gave the most frequent clonotype in two of eight donors.

Via MiXCR, TCRdb re-called the reads, giving one row per CDR3 protein. The sample lists 400,000 or so distinct CDR3 sequences, 15% to 20% occurring once. This TCR came from a human donor in good health (CMV status not recorded). Some clones in this sample may be carry-over from other donors' samples. The sample consisted of PBMCs.

CDR3 loop: CARPSDNEQFF. The DNA for the CDR3 is TGTGCCAGACCATCAGACAATGAGCAGTTCTTC. V gene TRBV19 combines with J gene TRBJ2-1, with D unclear. CDR1 LNHDA and CDR2 SQIVND come from the germline V gene (reference sequence). CDR3 length: 11 amino acids. V shed 9 bases and J shed 5 bases, with 8 bases lying between them.